This T cell receptor (beta chain) was observed in a study of T cells in Graves' hyperthyroidism and ophthalmopathy. Overall study: The blood sample was taken at first diagnosis, before treatment began.

RNA transcripts yielded amplified TCR beta CDR3 regions. The primer set for the first-round RT-PCR of the TCR CDR3 was HTBI. TCRdb analysed the multiplex PCR reads with MiXCR anew, one entry per CDR3 protein. Of about 360,000 distinct CDR3 sequences in the sample, around a quarter are singletons; the top ten hold around 79%. Overall study findings and caveats: A median about 7 months before onset, the model predicted ophthalmopathy.

Every diagnosis used clinical symptoms, serum thyroxine and TRAb, thyroid ultrasound and orbital computed tomography. In germline, CDR1 is SGHAT, CDR2 FQNNGV. CDR3 size: 14 residues. Trimming took 1 base from V and 4 from J; bases not matched to a gene: 3. This clonotype was recorded many times. The antigen is not known. This chain joins TRBV11-2 and TRBJ1-1; TRBD1 aligns across 7 bases. The sample comprised blood. The receptor was isolated from a man aged 50 or older with Graves' hyperthyroidism. The CDR3 loop reads CASSLVHRGTEAFF. Here the CDR3 DNA reads TGTGCCAGCAGCTTAGTTCACAGGGGCACTGAAGCTTTCTTT.